The 14 T cell receptor beta chains presented below share a single source sample, sequenced in a study of Ad26.COV2.S vaccination and SARS-CoV-2 variants. The treatment is: over 15 received Ad26.COV2.S at low or high dose, single or two shots; a few received placebo; per-sample allocation not given. Sampling was performed 63 days after the first vaccine or placebo injection. Some clones are missing from TCRdb's copy, which holds only in-frame ones; the method was immunoSEQ multiplex PCR. The sample contains about 400,000 clones, roughly 85% of which appear only once. Sequences were derived from peripheral blood, sampled in a trial of Ad26.COV2.S vaccine versus placebo. The source of these receptors is a person between 18 and 65 years old who received the Ad26.COV2.S COVID-19 vaccine or a placebo.

The CDR3 DNA reads TGTGCCAGCAGTATGGTCCCGGGCGAGCAGTACTTC. Its protein is CASSMVPGEQYF. The chain couples TRBV6-6 to TRBJ2-7; D not certain. Germline lookup yields CDR1 MNHNY and CDR2 SVGAGI (reference sequence). This CDR3 has 12 amino acids. The ends were cut back, 5 bases at V and 6 bases at J, with 11 bases in the middle.

This chain connects TRBV29-1 to TRBJ1-2; 8 nucleotides line up with TRBD1. Losses at the gene ends were 6 bases for V and 7 bases for J; bases not matched to a gene: 10. The CDR3 is made up of 13 amino acids. The germline V gene has CDR1 SQVTM and CDR2 ANQGSEA. CDR3 coding DNA: TGCAGCGTCCCCCGACAGGGGCGGAGTGGCTACACCTTC. Its protein is CSVPRQGRSGYTF.

V usage is TRBV7-9 and J usage is TRBJ2-7; possible D gene TRBD1, 6 bases. CDR1 is SEHNR, CDR2 FQNEAQ, per germline (reference sequence). The V gene lost 1 base and the J gene lost 0 bases, with 10 bases spanning the gap. CDR3 length equals 15 residues. The CDR3 sequence: CASSLVGASSYEQYF. In DNA, the CDR3 is TGTGCCAGCAGCTTAGTGGGGGCTTCCTCCTACGAGCAGTACTTC.

This clone was seen a handful of times. The CDR3 DNA sequence: TGTGCCAGCAGCTCCCCGACACTGGTCACCGGGGAGCTGTTTTTT. The encoded protein is CASSSPTLVTGELFF. The chain combines TRBV5-4 with TRBJ2-2, with D uncertain. Trimming cost V 3 bases and J 4 bases, with 13 bases left between them. Looked up from germline, CDR1 is SGHNT and CDR2 is YYREEE (reference sequence). The CDR3 runs to 15 residues.

The gene calls are TRBV7-2 and TRBJ1-2, with TRBD1 matching over 7 bases. The germline CDR1 and CDR2 sequences are SGHTA and FQGNSA. Trimming cost V 3 bases and J 12 bases; bases outside gene matches: 10. The length of the CDR3 is 13 residues. The CDR3 DNA follows: TGTGCCAGCAGCTTGGACAGGACCTTAGCGGACACCTTC. As protein: CASSLDRTLADTF.

V usage is TRBV18 and J usage is TRBJ1-6; the match to TRBD1 covers 7 bases. Germline loops: CDR1 KGHSH, CDR2 LQKENI. This CDR3 region has 16 residues. V was clipped by 2 bases and J by 9 bases; unmatched bases: 10. The CDR3 DNA follows: TGTGCCAGCTCACCATTTTCGAGACAGGGTTTTTCACCCCTCCACTTT. It yields the protein CASSPFSRQGFSPLHF.

The rearrangement links TRBV18 to TRBJ2-1; 7 bases fit TRBD1. The CDR3 spans 14 residues. Germline loops: CDR1 KGHSH, CDR2 LQKENI. Losses at the gene ends were 3 bases for V and 4 bases for J; bases not matched to a gene: 3. CDR3 nucleotide sequence: TGTGCCAGCTCACCCCTGGACAGGTACAATGAGCAGTTCTTC. Protein: CASSPLDRYNEQFF.

The gene calls are TRBV5-4 and TRBJ1-6; D uncertain. Germline CDR1 is SGHNT and CDR2 is YYREEE (reference sequence). The CDR3 length is 13 residues. V gave up 0 bases and J gave up 7 bases, with 5 bases separating them. CDR3 coding DNA: TGTGCCAGCAGCTTGGTGGGGAATTCACCCCTCCACTTT. Translation: CASSLVGNSPLHF.

The chain uses TRBV27 and TRBJ2-7, with D possibly called TRBD1 or TRBD2 (5 bases each). Germline V gene lookup returns CDR1 MNHEY and CDR2 SMNVEV (reference sequence). V lost 2 bases, J lost 2 bases, and 13 bases lay in between. The CDR3 spans 15 residues. The CDR3 DNA follows: TGTGCCAGCAGTTTAGGGGGTGGTTGGACCTACGAGCAGTACTTC. Residues: CASSLGGGWTYEQYF.

This rearrangement joins TRBV5-1 to TRBJ2-3; D remains ambiguous. This CDR3 has 12 residues. V lost 1 base and J 9 bases, leaving 9 bases between the germline ends. Germline values: CDR1 SGHRS, CDR2 YFSETQ. The DNA of the CDR3 is TGCGCCAGCAGCTTGCCCGCAGTCACGCAGTATTTT. It specifies CASSLPAVTQYF.

The chain employs TRBV7-9 and TRBJ2-3; D is perhaps TRBD1 or TRBD2 (5 bases each). The germline V gene encodes CDR1 SEHNR and CDR2 FQNEAQ (reference sequence). The V gene lost 3 bases and the J gene lost 0 bases, with 16 bases spanning the gap. CDR3 length: 17 residues. CDR3 sequence (DNA): TGTGCCAGCAGCTTCCCTCGGGGCGCCTCTAGCACAGATACGCAGTATTTT. Protein product: CASSFPRGASSTDTQYF.

The chain uses TRBV5-1 and TRBJ2-1; weak D call: TRBD2 (5 bases). V lost 5 bases and J 9 bases, leaving 15 bases between the germline ends. This CDR3 comprises 13 residues. Germline V gene data show CDR1 as SGHRS and CDR2 as YFSETQ. The CDR3 region is CASSGDTRVEQFF. CDR3 nucleotide sequence: TGCGCCAGCAGTGGAGACACTAGGGTTGAGCAGTTCTTC.

The gene calls are TRBV27 and TRBJ2-3, with TRBD2 identical over 14 bases. Per the germline V gene, CDR1 is MNHEY and CDR2 is SMNVEV (reference sequence). The trim removed 4 bases at V and 3 bases at J, leaving 6 bases unmatched. The CDR3 consists of 17 residues. DNA of the CDR3: TGTGCCAGCAGTTACTCAGGGACTAGCGGGGGTACAGATACGCAGTATTTT. Its protein product is CASSYSGTSGGTDTQYF.

The chain couples TRBV7-2 to TRBJ2-7, with TRBD2 identical over 8 bases. This CDR3 is built from 15 residues. With 5 bases clipped from V and 6 bases from J, the junction kept 12 bases outside the gene matches. Germline CDR1 and CDR2: SGHTA and FQGNSA. The CDR3 region is CASSAGLARTREQYF. The CDR3 DNA reads TGTGCCAGCAGCGCTGGACTAGCCAGAACACGCGAGCAGTACTTC.